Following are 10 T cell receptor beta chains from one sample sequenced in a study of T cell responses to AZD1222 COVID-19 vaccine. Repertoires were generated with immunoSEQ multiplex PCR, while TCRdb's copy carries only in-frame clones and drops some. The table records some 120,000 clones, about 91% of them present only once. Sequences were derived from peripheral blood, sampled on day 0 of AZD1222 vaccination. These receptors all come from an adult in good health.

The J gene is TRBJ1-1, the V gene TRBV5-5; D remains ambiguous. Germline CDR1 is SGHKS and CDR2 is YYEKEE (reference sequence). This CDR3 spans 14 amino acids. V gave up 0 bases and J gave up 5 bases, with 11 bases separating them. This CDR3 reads CASSLAGRPTEAFF. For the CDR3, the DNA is TGTGCCAGCAGCTTGGCCGGGAGGCCAACTGAAGCTTTCTTT. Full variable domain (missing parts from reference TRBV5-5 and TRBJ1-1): DAGVTQSPTHLIKTRGQQVTLRCSPISGHKSVSWYQQVLGQGPQFIFQYYEKEERGRGNFPDRFSARQFPNYSSELNVNALLLGDSALYLCASSLAGRPTEAFFGQGTRLTVV.

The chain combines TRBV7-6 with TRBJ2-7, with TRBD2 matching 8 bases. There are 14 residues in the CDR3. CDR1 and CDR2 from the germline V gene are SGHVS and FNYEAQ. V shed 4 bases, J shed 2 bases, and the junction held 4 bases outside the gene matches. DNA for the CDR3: TGTGCCAGCAGCTCACCCGGGAGGGCCTACGAGCAGTACTTC. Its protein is CASSSPGRAYEQYF.

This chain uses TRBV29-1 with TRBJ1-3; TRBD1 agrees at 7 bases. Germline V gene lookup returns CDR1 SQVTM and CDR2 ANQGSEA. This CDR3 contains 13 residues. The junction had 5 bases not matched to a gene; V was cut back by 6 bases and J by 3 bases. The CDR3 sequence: CSVGDSLGNTIYF. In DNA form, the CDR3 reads TGCAGCGTGGGGGACAGCCTTGGAAACACCATATATTTT.

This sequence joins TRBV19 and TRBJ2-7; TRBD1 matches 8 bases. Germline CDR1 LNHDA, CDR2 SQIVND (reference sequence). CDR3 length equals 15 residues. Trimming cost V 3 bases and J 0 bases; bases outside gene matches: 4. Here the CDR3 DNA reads TGTGCCAGTAGTATGGGCAGGGGGCGCTCCTACGAGCAGTACTTC. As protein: CASSMGRGRSYEQYF.

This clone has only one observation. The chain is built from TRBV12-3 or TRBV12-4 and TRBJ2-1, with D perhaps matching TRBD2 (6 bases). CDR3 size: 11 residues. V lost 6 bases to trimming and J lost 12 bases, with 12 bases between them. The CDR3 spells CASRDLARQFF. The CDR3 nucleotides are TGTGCCAGCAGAGACCTAGCGCGGCAGTTCTTC.

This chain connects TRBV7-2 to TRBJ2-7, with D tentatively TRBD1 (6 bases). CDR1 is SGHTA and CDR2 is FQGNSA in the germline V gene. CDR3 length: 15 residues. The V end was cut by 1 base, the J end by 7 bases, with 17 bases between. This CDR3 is CASSLVLGAPREQYF. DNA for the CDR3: TGTGCCAGCAGCTTAGTGTTGGGGGCGCCGCGAGAGCAGTACTTC.

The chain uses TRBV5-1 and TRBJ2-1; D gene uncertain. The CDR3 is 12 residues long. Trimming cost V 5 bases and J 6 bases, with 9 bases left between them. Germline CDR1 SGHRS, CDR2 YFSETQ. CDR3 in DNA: TGCGCCAGCAGTCTCCCGGGCAATGAGCAGTTCTTC. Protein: CASSLPGNEQFF.

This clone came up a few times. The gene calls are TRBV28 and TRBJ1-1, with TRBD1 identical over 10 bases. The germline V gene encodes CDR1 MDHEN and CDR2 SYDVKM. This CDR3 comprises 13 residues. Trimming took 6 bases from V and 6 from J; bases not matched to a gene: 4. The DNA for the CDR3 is TGTGCCAGCAGGTCGGGACAGGGGTCTGAAGCTTTCTTT. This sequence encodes CASRSGQGSEAFF.

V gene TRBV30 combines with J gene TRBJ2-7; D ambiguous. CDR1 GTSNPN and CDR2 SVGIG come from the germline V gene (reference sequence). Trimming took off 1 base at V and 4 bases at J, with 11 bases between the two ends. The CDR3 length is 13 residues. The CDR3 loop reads CAWSGRSRYEQYF. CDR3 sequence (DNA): TGTGCCTGGAGTGGGCGGTCGCGATACGAGCAGTACTTC.

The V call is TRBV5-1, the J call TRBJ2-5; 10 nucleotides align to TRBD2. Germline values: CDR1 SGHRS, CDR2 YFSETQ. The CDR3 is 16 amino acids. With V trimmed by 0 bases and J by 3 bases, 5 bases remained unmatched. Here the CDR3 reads CASSLGQREGEETQYF. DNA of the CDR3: TGCGCCAGCAGCTTGGGACAGCGGGAGGGAGAAGAGACCCAGTACTTC.